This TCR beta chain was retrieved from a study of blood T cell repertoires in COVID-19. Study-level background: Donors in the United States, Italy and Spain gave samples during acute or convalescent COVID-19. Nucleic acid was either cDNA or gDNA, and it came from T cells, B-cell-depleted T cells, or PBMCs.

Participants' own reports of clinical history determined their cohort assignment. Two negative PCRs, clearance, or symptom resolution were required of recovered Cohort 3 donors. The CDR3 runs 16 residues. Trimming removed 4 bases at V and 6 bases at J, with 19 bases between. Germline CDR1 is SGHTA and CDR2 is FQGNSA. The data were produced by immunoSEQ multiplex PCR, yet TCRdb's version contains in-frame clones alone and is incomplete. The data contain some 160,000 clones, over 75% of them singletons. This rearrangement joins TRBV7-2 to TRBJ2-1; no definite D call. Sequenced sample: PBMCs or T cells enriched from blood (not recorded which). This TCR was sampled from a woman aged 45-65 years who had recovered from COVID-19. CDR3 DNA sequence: TGTGCCAGCAGCTCCGACAATCCTCTTATAGGCAATGAGCAGTTCTTC. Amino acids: CASSSDNPLIGNEQFF.